The 7 T cell receptor beta chains listed next were all sequenced from one sample in a study of a mutant IDH1 vaccine in newly diagnosed glioma. These receptors' antigens are unknown. The time point here: week 47, end of study. The investigators gave 300 ug of mutant IDH1 20-mer peptide in each vaccine dose, together with topical imiquimod. Here immunoSEQ multiplex PCR was the method, and the copy in TCRdb shows in-frame clones only, minus some. Of tens of thousands of clones listed, about 61% were seen once; the top ten hold 4.8%. The sequencing here drew on peripheral blood mononuclear cells (PBMCs), taken from a glioma patient whose treatment included an IDH1 peptide vaccine. The receptors originated from a middle-aged man with glioma. Some clones in this sample may be carry-over from other donors' samples.

V is TRBV9 and J is TRBJ2-3, with D tentatively TRBD1 (7 bases). In germline, CDR1 is SGDLS, CDR2 YYNGEE. The CDR3 loop spans 15 amino acids. V was trimmed by 3 bases and J by 2 bases, leaving 13 bases between them. In DNA, the CDR3 is TGTGCCAGCAGCGATCAGGGGGGATTCACAGATACGCAGTATTTT. It specifies CASSDQGGFTDTQYF.

This chain links TRBV6-5 with TRBJ1-6; the D gene is possibly TRBD1 (6 bases). Germline-derived CDR1 and CDR2 are MNHEY and SVGAGI. V was shortened by 7 bases and J by 5 bases, with 15 bases between the two germline ends. CDR3 length: 15 residues. The CDR3 nucleotides read TGTGCCAGCACTCTAGACAGGAGGAATAATTCACCCCTCCACTTT. Residues: CASTLDRRNNSPLHF.

The rearrangement links TRBV29-1 to TRBJ2-1; the match to TRBD1 covers 9 bases. CDR1 is SQVTM, CDR2 ANQGSEA, per germline. V lost 3 bases, J lost 9 bases, and 9 bases stayed unmatched. This CDR3 region has 14 residues. The DNA of the CDR3 is TGCAGCGTTGACAAGGACAGGGGAGTACGTGAGCAGTTCTTC. This encodes CSVDKDRGVREQFF.

The rearrangement joins TRBV6-5 to TRBJ1-1, with TRBD1 matching over 9 bases. The CDR3 loop spans 14 amino acids. The germline V gene has CDR1 MNHEY and CDR2 SVGAGI. J lost 1 base, V lost 6 bases, and 3 bases had no gene match. The CDR3 protein is CASSGQGTNTEAFF. In DNA form, the CDR3 reads TGTGCCAGCAGCGGACAGGGGACGAACACTGAAGCTTTCTTT.

The CDR3 spells CASSRNGQELGYTF. The CDR3 DNA reads as TGTGCCAGCAGTCGAAATGGACAGGAACTTGGCTACACCTTC. This rearrangement joins TRBV6-5 to TRBJ1-2; 7 bases agree with TRBD1. CDR3 length: 14 amino acids. The V and J ends lost 5 bases and 7 bases, in that order; junction bases with no gene match: 10. CDR1 MNHEY and CDR2 SVGAGI come from the germline V gene.

This sequence joins TRBV6-6 and TRBJ2-3; either TRBD1 or TRBD2 may fit D (5 bases each). CDR3 length: 13 residues. The germline CDR1 and CDR2 sequences are MNHNY and SVGAGI (reference sequence). The V end was cut by 7 bases, the J end by 5 bases, with 13 bases between. The CDR3 loop is CASTTGPGDTQYF. The CDR3 region has the DNA TGTGCCAGCACCACGGGGCCGGGAGATACGCAGTATTTT.

The genes are TRBV18 and TRBJ2-1; perhaps TRBD1 as D (5 bases). Per germline, CDR1 KGHSH and CDR2 LQKENI. The V end lost 4 bases, the J end lost 9 bases, and 13 bases lay between the germline ends. The CDR3 covers 13 residues. This CDR3 reads CASSLGQGGEQFF. CDR3 DNA sequence: TGTGCCAGCTCACTCGGGCAGGGCGGTGAGCAGTTCTTC.